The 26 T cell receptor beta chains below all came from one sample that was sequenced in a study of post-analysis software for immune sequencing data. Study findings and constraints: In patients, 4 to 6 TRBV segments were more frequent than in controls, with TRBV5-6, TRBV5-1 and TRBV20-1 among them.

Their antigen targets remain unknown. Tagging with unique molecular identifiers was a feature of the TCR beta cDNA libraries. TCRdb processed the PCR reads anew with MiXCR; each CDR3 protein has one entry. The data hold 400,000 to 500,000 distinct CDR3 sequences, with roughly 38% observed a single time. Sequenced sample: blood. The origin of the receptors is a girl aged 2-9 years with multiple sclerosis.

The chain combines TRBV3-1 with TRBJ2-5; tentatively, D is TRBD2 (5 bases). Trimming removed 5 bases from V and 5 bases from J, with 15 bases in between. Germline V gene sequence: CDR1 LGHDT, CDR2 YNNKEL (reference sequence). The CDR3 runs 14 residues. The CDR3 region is CASSAPGNEETQYF. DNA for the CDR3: TGTGCCAGCAGCGCACCCGGGAATGAGGAGACCCAGTACTTC.

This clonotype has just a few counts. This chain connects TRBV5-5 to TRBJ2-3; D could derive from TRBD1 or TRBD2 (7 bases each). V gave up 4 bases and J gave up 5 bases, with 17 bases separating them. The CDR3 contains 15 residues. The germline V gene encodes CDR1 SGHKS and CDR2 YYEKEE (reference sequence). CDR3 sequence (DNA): TGTGCCAGCAGCCCCCAGGGGGGGCGAGGAGATACGCAGTATTTT. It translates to CASSPQGGRGDTQYF.

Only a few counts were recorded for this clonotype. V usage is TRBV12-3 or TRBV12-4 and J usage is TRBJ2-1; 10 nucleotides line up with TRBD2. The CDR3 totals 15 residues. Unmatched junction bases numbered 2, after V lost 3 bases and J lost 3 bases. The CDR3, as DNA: TGTGCCAGCAGTTTTTCTAGCGGGGGCTACAATGAGCAGTTCTTC. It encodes CASSFSSGGYNEQFF.

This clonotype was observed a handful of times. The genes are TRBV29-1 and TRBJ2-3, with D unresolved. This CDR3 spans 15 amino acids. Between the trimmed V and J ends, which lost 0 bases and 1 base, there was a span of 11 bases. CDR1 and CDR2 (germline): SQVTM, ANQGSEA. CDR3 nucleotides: TGCAGCGTTGAAGACCCCTGGGCAGGCACAGATACGCAGTATTTT. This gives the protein CSVEDPWAGTDTQYF.

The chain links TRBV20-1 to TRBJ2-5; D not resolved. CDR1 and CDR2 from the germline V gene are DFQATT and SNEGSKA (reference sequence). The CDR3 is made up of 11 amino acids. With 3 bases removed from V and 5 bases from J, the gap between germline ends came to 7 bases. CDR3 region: CSASLKETQYF. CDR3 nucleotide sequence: TGCAGTGCTAGCCTCAAGGAGACCCAGTACTTC.

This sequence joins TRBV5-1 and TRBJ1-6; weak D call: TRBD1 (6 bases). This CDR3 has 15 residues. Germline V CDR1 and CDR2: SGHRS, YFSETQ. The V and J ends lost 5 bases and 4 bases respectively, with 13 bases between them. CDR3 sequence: CASRRRGQYNSPLHF. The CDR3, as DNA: TGCGCCAGCAGGAGGCGAGGACAGTATAATTCACCCCTCCACTTT.

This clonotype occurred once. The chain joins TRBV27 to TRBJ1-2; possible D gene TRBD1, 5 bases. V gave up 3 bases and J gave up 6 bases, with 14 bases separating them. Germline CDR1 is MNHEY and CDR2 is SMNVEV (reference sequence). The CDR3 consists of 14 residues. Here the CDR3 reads CASSFFRDFDGYTF. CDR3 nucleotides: TGTGCCAGCAGTTTTTTCAGGGACTTCGATGGCTACACCTTC.

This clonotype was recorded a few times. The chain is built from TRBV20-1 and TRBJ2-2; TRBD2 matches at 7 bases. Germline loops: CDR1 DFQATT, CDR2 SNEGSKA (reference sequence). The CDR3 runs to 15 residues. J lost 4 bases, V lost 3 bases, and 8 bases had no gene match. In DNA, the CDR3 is TGCAGTGCTAGCCGTTTACCGGGGGGCACCGGGGAGCTGTTTTTT. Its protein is CSASRLPGGTGELFF.

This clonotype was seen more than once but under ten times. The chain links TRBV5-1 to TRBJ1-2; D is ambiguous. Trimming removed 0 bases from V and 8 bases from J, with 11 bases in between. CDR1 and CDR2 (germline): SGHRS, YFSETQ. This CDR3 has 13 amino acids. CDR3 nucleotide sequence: TGCGCCAGCAGCTTGGCGGAGGAGGGCGGCTACACCTTC. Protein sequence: CASSLAEEGGYTF.

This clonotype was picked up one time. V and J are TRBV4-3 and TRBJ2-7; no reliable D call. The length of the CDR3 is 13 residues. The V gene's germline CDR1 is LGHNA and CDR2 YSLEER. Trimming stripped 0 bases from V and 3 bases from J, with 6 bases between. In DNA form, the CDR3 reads TGCGCCAGCAGCCAAGAGGTCGACTACGAGCAGTACTTC. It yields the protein CASSQEVDYEQYF.

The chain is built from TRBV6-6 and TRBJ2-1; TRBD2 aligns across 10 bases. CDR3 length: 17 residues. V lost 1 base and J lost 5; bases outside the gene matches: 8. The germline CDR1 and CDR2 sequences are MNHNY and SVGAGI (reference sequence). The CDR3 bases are TGTGCCAGCAGTTACTTCACAGGAACTAGCGGGGACAATGAGCAGTTCTTC. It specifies CASSYFTGTSGDNEQFF.

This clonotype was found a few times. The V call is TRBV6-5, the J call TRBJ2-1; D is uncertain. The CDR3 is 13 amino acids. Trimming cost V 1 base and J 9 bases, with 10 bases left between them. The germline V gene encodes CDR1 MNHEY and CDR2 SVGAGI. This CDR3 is CASSYYLSTEQFF. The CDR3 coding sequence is TGTGCCAGCAGTTACTATCTATCGACTGAGCAGTTCTTC.

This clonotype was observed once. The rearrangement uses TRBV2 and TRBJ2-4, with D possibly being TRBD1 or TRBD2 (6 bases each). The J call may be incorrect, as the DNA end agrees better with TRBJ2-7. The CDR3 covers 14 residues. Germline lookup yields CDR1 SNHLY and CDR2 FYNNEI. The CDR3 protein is CASGLRRGPYEQYF. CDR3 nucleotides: TGTGCCAGTGGCCTTAGACGGGGGCCCTACGAGCAGTACTTC.

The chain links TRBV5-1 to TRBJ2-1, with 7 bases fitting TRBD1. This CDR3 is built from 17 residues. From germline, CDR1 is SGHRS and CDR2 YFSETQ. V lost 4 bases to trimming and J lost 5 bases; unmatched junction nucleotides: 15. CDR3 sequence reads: CASSPGPGQLENNEQFF. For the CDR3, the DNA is TGCGCCAGCAGCCCCGGGCCGGGACAGCTTGAGAACAATGAGCAGTTCTTC. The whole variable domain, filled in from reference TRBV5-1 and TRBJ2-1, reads KAGVTQTPRYLIKTRGQQVTLSCSPISGHRSVSWYQQTPGQGLQFLFEYFSETQRNKGNFPGRFSGRQFSNSRSEMNVSTLELGDSALYLCASSPGPGQLENNEQFFGPGTRLTVL.

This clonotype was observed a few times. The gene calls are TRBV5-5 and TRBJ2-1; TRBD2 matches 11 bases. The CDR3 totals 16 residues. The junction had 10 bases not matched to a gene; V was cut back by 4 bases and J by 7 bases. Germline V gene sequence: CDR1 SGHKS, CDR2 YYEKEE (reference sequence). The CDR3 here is CASSPPRSGRGNEQFF. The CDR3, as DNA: TGTGCCAGCAGCCCGCCGCGTAGCGGGAGGGGGAATGAGCAGTTCTTC.

This chain's CDR3 is CASSLVAGGDEQFF. The CDR3 DNA is TGTGCCAGCAGCTTAGTTGCAGGAGGCGATGAGCAGTTCTTC. This chain connects TRBV7-6 to TRBJ2-1; D is perhaps TRBD2 (5 bases). Germline V gene sequence: CDR1 SGHVS, CDR2 FNYEAQ. This CDR3 is 14 amino acids long. With 1 base removed from V and 8 bases from J, the gap between germline ends came to 12 bases.

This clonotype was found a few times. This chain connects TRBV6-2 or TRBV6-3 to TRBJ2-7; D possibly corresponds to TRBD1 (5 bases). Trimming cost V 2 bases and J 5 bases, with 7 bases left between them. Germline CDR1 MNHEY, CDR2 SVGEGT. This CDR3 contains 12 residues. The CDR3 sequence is CASSYGHDEQYF. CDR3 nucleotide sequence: TGTGCCAGCAGTTACGGACACGACGAGCAGTACTTC.

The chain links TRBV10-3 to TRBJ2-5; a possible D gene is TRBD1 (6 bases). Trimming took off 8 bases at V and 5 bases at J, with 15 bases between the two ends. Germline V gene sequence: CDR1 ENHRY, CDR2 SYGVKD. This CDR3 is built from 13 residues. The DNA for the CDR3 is TGTGCCATCGCGCAGGGGTTCGAGGAGACCCAGTACTTC. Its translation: CAIAQGFEETQYF.

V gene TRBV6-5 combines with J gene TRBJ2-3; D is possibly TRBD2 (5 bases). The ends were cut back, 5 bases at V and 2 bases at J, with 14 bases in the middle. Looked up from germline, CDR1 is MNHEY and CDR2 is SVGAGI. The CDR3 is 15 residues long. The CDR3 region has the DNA TGTGCCAGCAGTCCTGGACTCCCTAACACAGATACGCAGTATTTT. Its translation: CASSPGLPNTDTQYF.

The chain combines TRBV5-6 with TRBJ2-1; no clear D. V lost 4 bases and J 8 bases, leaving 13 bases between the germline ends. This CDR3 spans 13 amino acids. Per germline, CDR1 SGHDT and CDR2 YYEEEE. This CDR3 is CASSPGLGYEQFF. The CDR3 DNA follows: TGTGCCAGCAGCCCCGGGTTAGGGTATGAGCAGTTCTTC.

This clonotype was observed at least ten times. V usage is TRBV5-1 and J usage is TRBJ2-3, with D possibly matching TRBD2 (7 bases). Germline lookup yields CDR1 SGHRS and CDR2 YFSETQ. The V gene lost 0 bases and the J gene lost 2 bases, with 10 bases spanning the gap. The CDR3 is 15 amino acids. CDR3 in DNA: TGCGCCAGCAGCTTGGACGGGGGGCCCACAGATACGCAGTATTTT. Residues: CASSLDGGPTDTQYF.

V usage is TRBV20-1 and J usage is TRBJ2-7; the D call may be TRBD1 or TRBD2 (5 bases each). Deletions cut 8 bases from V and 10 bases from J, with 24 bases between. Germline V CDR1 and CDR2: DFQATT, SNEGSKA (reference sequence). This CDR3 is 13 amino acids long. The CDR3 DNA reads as TGCAGTACCCTCGAGGGGCCTCGGGGTACCCAGTACTTC. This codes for CSTLEGPRGTQYF.

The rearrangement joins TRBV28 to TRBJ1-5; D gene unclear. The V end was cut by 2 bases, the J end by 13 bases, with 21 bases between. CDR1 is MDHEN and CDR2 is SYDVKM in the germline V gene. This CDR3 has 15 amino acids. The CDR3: CASSLVLGSLWVQHF. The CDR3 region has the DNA TGTGCCAGCAGTTTAGTACTCGGCTCACTTTGGGTGCAGCATTTT.

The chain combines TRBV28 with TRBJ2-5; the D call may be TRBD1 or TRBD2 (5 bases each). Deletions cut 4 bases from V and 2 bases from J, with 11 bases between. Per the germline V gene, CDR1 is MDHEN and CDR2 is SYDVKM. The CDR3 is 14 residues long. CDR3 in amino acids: CASSSPGPQETQYF. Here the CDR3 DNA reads TGTGCCAGCAGTTCGCCGGGACCGCAAGAGACCCAGTACTTC.

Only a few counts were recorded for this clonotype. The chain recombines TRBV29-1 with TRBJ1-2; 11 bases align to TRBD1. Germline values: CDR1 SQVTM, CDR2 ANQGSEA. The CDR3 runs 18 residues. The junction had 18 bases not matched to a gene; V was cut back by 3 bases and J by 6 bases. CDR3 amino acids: CSVDRQSGQGASEDGYTF. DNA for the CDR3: TGCAGCGTTGATCGTCAGAGCGGACAGGGGGCGTCCGAGGATGGCTACACCTTC.

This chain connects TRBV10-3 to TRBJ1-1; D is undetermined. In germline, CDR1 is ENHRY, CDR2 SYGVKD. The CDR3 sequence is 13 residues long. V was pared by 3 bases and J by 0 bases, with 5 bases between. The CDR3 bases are TGTGCCATCAGTGAAGAAGTGAACACTGAAGCTTTCTTT. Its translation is CAISEEVNTEAFF.